These 20 T cell receptor beta chains were all obtained from the same sample, sequenced in a study of vaccination and CD4 T cells after COVID-19. Cultured CD4+ T cells had their DNA profiled by the Oncomine TCR Beta short-read assay. TCRdb re-called the PCR reads with MiXCR, one entry per CDR3 protein. The sample lists 20,000 or so distinct CDR3 sequences, roughly a quarter occurring once. Their antigen targets remain unknown. The treatment: approximately 9-day PBMC culture with coronavirus spike peptide pools or control peptides (ViraFEST assay). Input material: cultured CD4+ T cells from blood. The receptors derive from a human donor with COVID-19.

The chain joins TRBV12-3 or TRBV12-4 to TRBJ2-6; D is uncertain. V was shortened by 1 base and J by 3 bases, with 1 base between the two germline ends. This CDR3 spans 13 amino acids. The CDR3 loop is CASSLVGANVLTF. DNA of the CDR3: TGTGCCAGCAGTTTAGTTGGGGCCAACGTCCTGACTTTC.

This clonotype was detected only a few times. The chain carries TRBV6-5 and TRBJ1-6; D may be TRBD1 (5 bases). The CDR3 spans 15 residues. The germline V gene has CDR1 MNHEY and CDR2 SVGAGI. The V end lost 4 bases, the J end lost 7 bases, and 14 bases lay between the germline ends. CDR3 DNA: TGTGCCAGCAGTTTTGACAGAGGTCGGAATTCACCCCTCCACTTT. Protein product: CASSFDRGRNSPLHF.

The gene calls are TRBV6-1 and TRBJ1-2, with TRBD1 as a possible D gene (5 bases). The germline V gene has CDR1 MNHNS and CDR2 SASEGT. This CDR3 contains 13 residues. Trimming shortened V by 6 bases and J by 2 bases, and 10 bases separated the two germline ends. CDR3 loop: CASRWDGNYGYTF. The CDR3 region has the DNA TGTGCCAGCAGATGGGACGGCAACTATGGCTACACCTTC.

This clonotype was detected a few times. V gene TRBV20-1 combines with J gene TRBJ2-3; 7 bases are shared with TRBD2. This CDR3 comprises 14 residues. V lost 5 bases, J lost 1 base, and 6 bases stayed unmatched. The germline V gene has CDR1 DFQATT and CDR2 SNEGSKA (reference sequence). CDR3 nucleotide sequence: TGCAGTGCTTCTCTGGCGGGGGGCACAGATACGCAGTATTTT. It encodes CSASLAGGTDTQYF.

The chain's CDR3 is CSARDITVGNTIYF. The CDR3 DNA sequence: TGCAGTGCTAGAGATATAACAGTTGGAAACACCATATATTTT. This chain uses TRBV20-1 with TRBJ1-3, with no clear D. Trimming removed 0 bases at V and 3 bases at J, with 9 bases between. This CDR3 has 14 residues. CDR1 and CDR2 (germline): DFQATT, SNEGSKA (reference sequence).

The chain has TRBV11-2 and TRBJ2-3; D is possibly TRBD1 (5 bases). V was clipped by 3 bases and J by 0 bases, with 10 bases between them. Germline assignment: CDR1 SGHAT and CDR2 FQNNGV. The CDR3 is 15 residues long. CDR3 sequence: CASSLTVTSTDTQYF. The CDR3 nucleotides read TGTGCCAGCAGCTTGACAGTTACTAGCACAGATACGCAGTATTTT.

This chain uses TRBV6-1 with TRBJ1-3; unclear D gene. This CDR3 spans 14 amino acids. The germline V and J ends were trimmed by 6 bases and 0 bases, with 9 bases remaining between them. The germline CDR1 and CDR2 sequences are MNHNS and SASEGT. The CDR3 sequence: CASSAVSSGNTIYF. The CDR3 coding sequence is TGTGCCAGCAGCGCAGTAAGCTCTGGAAACACCATATATTTT.

The chain links TRBV5-3 to TRBJ1-5; D unresolved. TRBV5-3 is annotated as an ORF whose role is uncertain. V shed 3 bases and J shed 2 bases, with 21 bases lying between them. The CDR3 is 18 residues long. The DNA for the CDR3 is TGTGCCAGAAGCTCTAGGAGAGACACTTCTGAAGGCAATCAGCCCCAGCATTTT. It translates to CARSSRRDTSEGNQPQHF.

The V and J genes are TRBV6-1 and TRBJ1-6; 7 bases line up with TRBD1. The V gene end was trimmed by 7 bases and the J gene end by 8 bases; junction bases not matched to a gene: 8. In germline, CDR1 is MNHNS, CDR2 SASEGT. The CDR3 consists of 14 residues. For the CDR3, the DNA is TGTGCCAGCACCCAGGGGGTTTATGATTCACCCCTCCACTTT. This encodes CASTQGVYDSPLHF.

The CDR3 spells CSASEGGGAPYEQYF. The DNA of the CDR3 is TGCAGTGCTAGTGAAGGAGGGGGCGCTCCCTACGAGCAGTACTTC. The chain combines TRBV20-1 with TRBJ2-7, with D possibly being TRBD1 (7 bases). The CDR3 is 15 amino acids. Germline loops: CDR1 DFQATT, CDR2 SNEGSKA (reference sequence). The V and J ends lost 3 bases and 2 bases respectively, with 17 bases between them.

The table lists this clonotype with a few counts. The chain is built from TRBV20-1 and TRBJ1-2; 12 bases fit TRBD1. V was pared by 8 bases and J by 7 bases, with 11 bases of the junction left unmatched. The length of the CDR3 is 14 residues. CDR1 is DFQATT, CDR2 SNEGSKA, per germline (reference sequence). CDR3 residues: CSPGQGADPGGYTF. CDR3 nucleotides: TGCAGTCCGGGACAGGGGGCGGATCCTGGTGGCTACACCTTC.

The V and J genes are TRBV24-1 and TRBJ1-5; maybe TRBD1 (5 bases). V was trimmed by 5 bases and J by 11 bases, leaving 18 bases between them. Looked up from germline, CDR1 is KGHDR and CDR2 is SFDVKD. This CDR3 region has 14 residues. The CDR3, as DNA: TGTGCCACCAGTGGCAGGGACCGTAGGGTAGCCCAGCATTTT. This gives the protein CATSGRDRRVAQHF.

The V and J genes are TRBV19 and TRBJ2-3; 7 nucleotides agree with TRBD1. V dropped 0 bases and J dropped 1; count of bases not matched to a gene: 4. The CDR3 loop spans 16 amino acids. CDR1 is LNHDA and CDR2 is SQIVND in the germline V gene (reference sequence). The DNA for the CDR3 is TGTGCCAGTAGTATAGATGGGACAGCACGCACAGATACGCAGTATTTT. It encodes CASSIDGTARTDTQYF.

The V and J genes are TRBV5-4 and TRBJ1-2, with D uncertain. Trimming took 2 bases from V and 0 from J, leaving 5 bases between them. This CDR3 comprises 13 residues. The germline V gene encodes CDR1 SGHNT and CDR2 YYREEE (reference sequence). The CDR3: CASSFMANYGYTF. DNA of the CDR3: TGTGCCAGCAGCTTCATGGCTAACTATGGCTACACCTTC.

The rearrangement links TRBV11-3 to TRBJ2-4; the D is unclear. Germline-derived CDR1 and CDR2 are SGHNT and YENEEA. The V end was cut by 2 bases, the J end by 9 bases, with 11 bases between. The CDR3 runs 13 residues. The CDR3 loop reads CASSLLSSGIQYF. The CDR3 bases are TGTGCCAGCAGCTTACTGTCCTCGGGCATTCAGTACTTC.

This clonotype was counted only a few times. The chain joins TRBV19 to TRBJ1-2; D is possibly TRBD1 (6 bases). CDR1 LNHDA and CDR2 SQIVND come from the germline V gene (reference sequence). The V and J ends lost 4 bases and 3 bases respectively, with 15 bases between them. This CDR3 is built from 15 residues. CDR3 protein: CASSKDSKIYYGYTF. The CDR3 DNA is TGTGCCAGTAGTAAGGACAGCAAAATTTACTATGGCTACACCTTC.

Judged by abundance, this clonotype is medium-sized. The J gene is TRBJ1-5, the V gene TRBV6-1; 10 positions match TRBD1. V was pared by 6 bases and J by 5 bases, with 16 bases of the junction left unmatched. Germline V gene sequence: CDR1 MNHNS, CDR2 SASEGT. The CDR3 contains 18 residues. This CDR3 is CASRLDRTGGFGHQPQHF. CDR3 bases: TGTGCCAGCAGACTCGACCGGACAGGGGGGTTTGGACATCAGCCCCAGCATTTT.

The chain has TRBV19 and TRBJ1-2; the D gene is possibly TRBD1 (6 bases). This CDR3 is built from 15 residues. Germline V gene lookup returns CDR1 LNHDA and CDR2 SQIVND (reference sequence). Trimming stripped 0 bases from V and 2 bases from J, with 10 bases between. CDR3 coding DNA: TGTGCCAGTAGTATAGATGACAGGACCAACTATGGCTACACCTTC. Amino acids: CASSIDDRTNYGYTF.

This clonotype occurred a few times. V and J are TRBV7-9 and TRBJ2-6; 12 bases fit TRBD1. The germline V gene encodes CDR1 SEHNR and CDR2 FQNEAQ (reference sequence). V gave up 7 bases and J gave up 2 bases; unmatched junction bases: 9. The CDR3 runs to 18 residues. The CDR3 region has the DNA TGTGCCAGCACCACCTCGGGGACAGGGGGCCCTGGGGCCAACGTCCTGACTTTC. Protein: CASTTSGTGGPGANVLTF.

The chain combines TRBV20-1 with TRBJ2-1; D unresolved. From germline, CDR1 is DFQATT and CDR2 SNEGSKA (reference sequence). The CDR3 has 14 residues. Deletions cut 1 base from V and 6 bases from J, with 13 bases between. CDR3 DNA: TGCAGTGCTAGAGGTGAATCCCCGCTCAATGAGCAGTTCTTC. Translation gives CSARGESPLNEQFF.